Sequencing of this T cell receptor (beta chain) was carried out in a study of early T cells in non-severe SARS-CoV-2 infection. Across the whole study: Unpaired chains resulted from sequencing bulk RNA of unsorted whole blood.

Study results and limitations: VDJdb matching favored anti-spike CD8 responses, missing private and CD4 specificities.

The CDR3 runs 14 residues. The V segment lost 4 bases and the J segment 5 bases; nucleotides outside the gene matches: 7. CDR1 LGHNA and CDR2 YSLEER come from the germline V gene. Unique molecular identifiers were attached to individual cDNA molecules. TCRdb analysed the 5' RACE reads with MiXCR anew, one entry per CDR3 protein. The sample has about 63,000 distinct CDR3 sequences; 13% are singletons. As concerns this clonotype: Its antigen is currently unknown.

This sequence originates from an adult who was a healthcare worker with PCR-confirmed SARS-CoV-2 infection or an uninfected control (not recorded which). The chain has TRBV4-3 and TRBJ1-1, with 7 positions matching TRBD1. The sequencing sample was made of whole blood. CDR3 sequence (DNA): TGCGCCAGCAGCCGCGGGACAGAACTGACTGAAGCTTTCTTT. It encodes CASSRGTELTEAFF.